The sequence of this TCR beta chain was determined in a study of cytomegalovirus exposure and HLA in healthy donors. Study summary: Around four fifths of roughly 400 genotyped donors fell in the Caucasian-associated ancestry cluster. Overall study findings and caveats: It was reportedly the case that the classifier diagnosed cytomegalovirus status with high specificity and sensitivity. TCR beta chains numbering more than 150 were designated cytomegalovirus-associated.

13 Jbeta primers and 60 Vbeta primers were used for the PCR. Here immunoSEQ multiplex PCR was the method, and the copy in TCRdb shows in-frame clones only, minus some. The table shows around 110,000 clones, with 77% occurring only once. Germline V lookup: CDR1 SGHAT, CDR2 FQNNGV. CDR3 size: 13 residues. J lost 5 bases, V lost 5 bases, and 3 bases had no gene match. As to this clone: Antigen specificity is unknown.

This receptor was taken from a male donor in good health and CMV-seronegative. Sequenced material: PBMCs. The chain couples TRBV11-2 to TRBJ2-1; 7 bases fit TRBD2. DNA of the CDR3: TGTGCCAGCAGCGGGACTACAAACAATGAGCAGTTCTTC. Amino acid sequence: CASSGTTNNEQFF.